The sequence of this TCR beta chain was determined in a study of cytomegalovirus exposure and HLA in healthy donors. Study observations and caveats: Equally common other TCR beta chains were less clonally expanded than HLA-associated ones, a later analysis found.

As regards this clone: Antigen: not known. This sample includes further DNA sequences coding for the same CDR3.

PCR involved 60 Vbeta and 13 Jbeta primers. The assay was immunoSEQ multiplex PCR, and TCRdb's table has in-frame clones only and misses some. The sample records 180,000 or so clones, about three quarters being singletons. The germline V gene has CDR1 ENHRY and CDR2 SYGVKD. The length of the CDR3 is 14 residues. V was shortened by 5 bases and J by 5 bases, with 15 bases between the two germline ends. This sequence originates from a female donor in good health and CMV-seronegative. This rearrangement joins TRBV10-3 to TRBJ2-5; D may be TRBD1 (7 bases). Sequencing was done on a sample of PBMCs. The CDR3 nucleotides read TGTGCCATCAGTTTGACAGGGACTCAGGAGACCCAGTACTTC. Its translation is CAISLTGTQETQYF.